Listed here are 5 T cell receptor beta chains from one sample, sequenced in a study of T cell changes during pregnancy in multiple sclerosis. Libraries were prepared by immunoSEQ multiplex PCR; TCRdb keeps only in-frame clonotypes and omits some of them. This sample carries more than 20,000 clones, around 93% of them seen once, and the ten largest clones take about 7%. The material sequenced was CD8+ T cells from peripheral blood mononuclear cells, taken in the third trimester of pregnancy. The receptors were gathered from a female donor with multiple sclerosis, enrolled in a pregnancy study.

V gene TRBV11-2 combines with J gene TRBJ2-5; 11 bases are a match to TRBD2. Germline values: CDR1 SGHAT, CDR2 FQNNGV. The CDR3 contains 19 residues. V lost 1 base, J lost 5 bases, and 15 bases stayed unmatched. Written as DNA, the CDR3 is TGTGCCAGCAGCTTAGGGCCTCTACTAGCGGGGGACCCCCGGGAGACCCAGTACTTC. Translated: CASSLGPLLAGDPRETQYF.

The chain carries TRBV20-1 and TRBJ2-3, with D maybe TRBD2 (6 bases). The CDR3 extends over 10 amino acids. The V end was cut by 7 bases, the J end by 6 bases, with 8 bases between. CDR1 is DFQATT and CDR2 is SNEGSKA in the germline V gene (reference sequence). DNA for the CDR3: TGCAGTGGCGGGGTGGATACGCAGTATTTT. Protein: CSGGVDTQYF.

This clone was observed once. The chain carries TRBV2 and TRBJ1-1; 11 bases match TRBD1. Trimming removed 7 bases from V and 4 bases from J; junction bases left unmatched: 2. The CDR3 loop spans 13 amino acids. From germline, CDR1 is SNHLY and CDR2 FYNNEI. CDR3 sequence (DNA): TGTGCCAGCATCGGGACAGGGGGCACTGAAGCTTTCTTT. Translation: CASIGTGGTEAFF.

This rearrangement joins TRBV4-2 to TRBJ1-2, with D possibly matching TRBD1 (5 bases). The ends were cut back, 1 base at V and 3 bases at J, with 9 bases in the middle. Per the germline V gene, CDR1 is LGHNA and CDR2 is YNFKEQ. This CDR3 spans 14 amino acids. The CDR3 sequence: CASSQALTDYGYTF. The CDR3 DNA sequence: TGTGCCAGCAGCCAAGCTCTGACAGACTATGGCTACACCTTC.

J is TRBJ2-5 and V is TRBV7-3, with TRBD2 matching 10 bases. In germline, CDR1 is SGHTA, CDR2 FQGTGA. The CDR3 sequence is 15 residues long. V lost 4 bases, J lost 2 bases, and 4 bases stayed unmatched. The DNA for the CDR3 is TGTGCCAGCAGCTCCTTTAGCGGGGGGCAAGAGACCCAGTACTTC. This encodes CASSSFSGGQETQYF. The full variable domain, completed using reference TRBV7-3 and TRBJ2-5, is GAGVSQTPSNKVTEKGKYVELRCDPISGHTALYWYRQSLGQGPEFLIYFQGTGAADDSGLPNDRFFAVRPEGSVSTLKIQRTERGDSAVYLCASSSFSGGQETQYFGPGTRLLVL.